This T cell receptor (beta chain) originates from a study of blood T cell repertoires in COVID-19. Study at large: From T cells, B-cell-depleted T cells, or PBMCs came the material, which was cDNA or gDNA.

Clones were sequenced by immunoSEQ multiplex PCR, and TCRdb holds only the in-frame ones, with some missing. The table records about 150,000 clones, 85% to 90% of them present only once. V lost 0 bases to trimming and J lost 4 bases, with 6 bases between them. CDR1 is SGDLS, CDR2 YYNGEE, per germline. The CDR3 consists of 13 residues. The V gene is TRBV9, the J gene TRBJ2-3; tentatively, D is TRBD2 (5 bases). The sequence was obtained from a man aged 45-60 years who had recovered from COVID-19. The sequencing sample was made of peripheral blood. CDR3 coding DNA: TGTGCCAGCAGCGTAGCGGGGTCAGATACGCAGTATTTT. Residues: CASSVAGSDTQYF.